These T cell receptor beta chains were read from a single sample in a study of T cell repertoires in cytomegalovirus infection. Each CDR3 protein is one row after TCRdb ran MiXCR on the reads. The sample yields around 280,000 distinct CDR3 sequences, around 9.6% seen once. The sequenced sample consisted of PBMCs. The receptor set was obtained from a human donor in good health (CMV status not recorded). Some clones in this sample may be carry-over from other donors' samples. Both conserved end residues are part of each CDR3. D genes are given only for firm matches. Where a row states a size, it is once, few, many or the class of an expanded clone; other rows omit it.

clone_size d_call j_call v_call cdr3_nt cdr3_aa
many . TRBJ1-6 TRBV4-3 TGCGCCAGCAGCCAAGGAATACACAGGGAACCGAATTCACCCCTCCACTTT CASSQGIHREPNSPLHF
many TRBD2 TRBJ2-4 TRBV5-1 TGCGCCACCCACGTCACGACTAGCGGGACCCAGCTAGCCAAAAACATTCAGTACTTC CATHVTTSGTQLAKNIQYF
. . TRBJ2-5 TRBV20-1 TGCAGTGCTAGAGATCGAAACGGTCAAGAGACCCAGTACTTC CSARDRNGQETQYF
. . TRBJ2-1 TRBV12-3/TRBV12-4 TGTGCCAGCAGTTTCTTCGCGGGGCCCCCTTACAATGAGCAGTTCTTC CASSFFAGPPYNEQFF
. . TRBJ2-2 TRBV6-2/TRBV6-3 TGTGCCAGCACCGGAGCCCTAGGCAGGAGGTCCTTCCCGAACACCGGGGAGCTGTTTTTT CASTGALGRRSFPNTGELFF
many . TRBJ2-1 TRBV6-2/TRBV6-3 TGTGCCAGCAGTACGCAGGGTGGCGAGCAGTTCTTC CASSTQGGEQFF
many TRBD1 TRBJ1-3 TRBV7-9 TGTGCCAGCAGCTCAGGACAGGGAACTTCTGGAAACACCATATATTTT CASSSGQGTSGNTIYF
many . TRBJ2-6 TRBV4-2 TGTGCCAGCAGCCAAGCGTGGGGGGCTGGGGCCAACGTCCTGACTTTC CASSQAWGAGANVLTF
. . TRBJ2-1 TRBV20-1 TGCAGTGCTCCGGACAATGAGCAGTTCTTC CSAPDNEQFF
many . TRBJ1-5 TRBV28 TGTGCCAGCAGTTTAACCGGGAGGAATGCCTTTCATAGCAATCAGCCCCAGCATTTT CASSLTGRNAFHSNQPQHF
many . TRBJ1-1 TRBV6-2/TRBV6-3 TGTGCCAGCAGTTACGACGGCGGGGACACTGAAGCTTTCTTT CASSYDGGDTEAFF
. . TRBJ2-2 TRBV29-1 TGCAGCGTTGAAGGGGGCACCGGGGAGCTGTCTTTT CSVEGGTGELSF
many . TRBJ1-2 TRBV5-4 TGTGCCAGCAGCCCGGATCGGACCGGGACAACTAACTATGGCTACACCTTC CASSPDRTGTTNYGYTF
many TRBD1 TRBJ1-5 TRBV7-9 TGTGCCAGCAGCTTAGCAACAGGGGCCGCCAATCAGCCCCAGCATTTT CASSLATGAANQPQHF
many TRBD1 TRBJ2-3 TRBV7-2 TGTGCCAGCAGCACACAGGGGTGGGATACGCAGTATTTT CASSTQGWDTQYF
many TRBD2 TRBJ2-1 TRBV7-2 TGTGCCAGCAGCTTAGCTGGGGCTAGCGGTTTAATATACAATGAGCAGTTCTTC CASSLAGASGLIYNEQFF
. . TRBJ1-2 TRBV27 TGTGCCAGCAGTCCGGGACTAGGCTATGGCTACACCTTC CASSPGLGYGYTF
many TRBD1 TRBJ1-2 TRBV6-2/TRBV6-3 TGTGCCAGCAGTTACCCCCGGACAGGGTATGGCTACACCTTC CASSYPRTGYGYTF
many . TRBJ2-5 TRBV7-7 TGTGCTAGCAGCTTAGGGCAGAAGGGGACCCAGTACTTC CASSLGQKGTQYF
many . TRBJ2-5 TRBV27 TGTGCCAGCAGTTTATGGGGCCAAGAGACCCAGTACTTC CASSLWGQETQYF
many . TRBJ2-2 TRBV24-1 TGTGCCACCAGTGGCCCCAGTTTGGACACCGGGGAGCTGTTTTTT CATSGPSLDTGELFF
many TRBD2 TRBJ2-5 TRBV5-1 TGCGCCAGCACCGGGCCTAGCGGGGGTCTAGAGACCCAGTACTTC CASTGPSGGLETQYF
. . TRBJ2-1 TRBV19 TGTGCCAGTAGTACCCAGGGTGGCTCCTACAATGAGCAGTTCTTC CASSTQGGSYNEQFF
many . TRBJ2-2 TRBV7-7 TGTGCTAGCAGCTCGACCAGCAGGGGAGGGACCGGGGAGCTGTTTTTT CASSSTSRGGTGELFF
many TRBD2 TRBJ2-7 TRBV6-5 TGTGCCAGCAGTTACTCGCTACTAGCGGGCTACGAGCAGTACTTC CASSYSLLAGYEQYF
many TRBD1 TRBJ2-7 TRBV29-1 TGCAGCGTCGGAACAGGGGGTAAGGGAGGCGAGCAGTACTTC CSVGTGGKGGEQYF
many . TRBJ2-2 TRBV6-2/TRBV6-3 TGTGCCAGCAGTTACTCGCAGATCACCGGGGAGCTGTTTTTT CASSYSQITGELFF
many TRBD2 TRBJ2-2 TRBV6-4 TGTGCCAGCAGTGACTCTGCTTCTAGCGGGGGTCTCCCCGGGGAGCTGTTTTTT CASSDSASSGGLPGELFF
. TRBD2 TRBJ2-3 TRBV29-1 TGCAGCGTTGAAGGGGGGACTAGAAGCACAGATACGCAGTATTTT CSVEGGTRSTDTQYF
few TRBD1 TRBJ1-5 TRBV5-4 TGTGCCAGCAGCTTGGTACCTGGACAGGGCAATCAGCCCCAGCATTTT CASSLVPGQGNQPQHF
many . TRBJ2-5 TRBV7-8 TGTGCCAGCAGCGGAGGCGGCGGTTACCAAGAGACCCAGTACTTC CASSGGGGYQETQYF
many TRBD1 TRBJ1-2 TRBV12-3/TRBV12-4 TGTGCCAGCGGGCAGGGGGTAGACTATGGCTACACCTTC CASGQGVDYGYTF
many TRBD1 TRBJ2-3 TRBV6-1 TGTGCCAGCAAAACAGGGGGCCACACAGATACGCAGTATTTT CASKTGGHTDTQYF
many TRBD1 TRBJ1-2 TRBV3-1 TGTGCCAGCAACATGATGGGGACAGGGGGCGAGAATGGCTACACCTTC CASNMMGTGGENGYTF
many . TRBJ1-2 TRBV10-2 TGCGCCAGCAGTGAGTCTGGCGGAGAGGGCTACACCTTC CASSESGGEGYTF
. . TRBJ2-3 TRBV2 TGTGCCAGCCTAACAGATACGCAGTATTTT CASLTDTQYF
many . TRBJ1-1 TRBV5-4 TGTGCCAGCAGCTTGGTAGGGACCATGAACACTGAAGCTTTCTTT CASSLVGTMNTEAFF
many . TRBJ1-5 TRBV28 TGTGCCAGCAGTTTATATTCGGGTGGACTGAATAGCAATCAGCCCCAGCATTTT CASSLYSGGLNSNQPQHF
. . TRBJ1-1 TRBV10-1 TGCGCCAGCAGTGAGGCATTTGGCACTGAAGCTTTCTTT CASSEAFGTEAFF
. . TRBJ1-5 TRBV6-6 TGTGCCAGCAGTTTTGACAGCGGGGGCAATCAGCCCCAGCATTTT CASSFDSGGNQPQHF
many TRBD1 TRBJ1-2 TRBV20-1 TGCAGTGCTAGAGGACAGGGAGTAGTGTTTTACGCTAACTATGGCTACACCTTC CSARGQGVVFYANYGYTF
. . TRBJ2-3 TRBV20-1 TGCAGTGCCCCCGACAGCCAGCGCACAGATACGCAGTATTTT CSAPDSQRTDTQYF
few . TRBJ1-3 TRBV10-3 TGTGCCATCAGTGAGAGGGGAGGCCCTGGAAACACCATATATTTT CAISERGGPGNTIYF
few TRBD1 TRBJ2-2 TRBV6-1 TGTGCCAGCAGTCGGACAGGGGGAGTTTACGGGGAGCTGTTTTTT CASSRTGGVYGELFF
. . TRBJ1-1 TRBV6-2/TRBV6-3 TGTGCCAGCAGTCCTTTACCGGGCCCTGGGACTGAAGCTTTCTTT CASSPLPGPGTEAFF
. . TRBJ2-1 TRBV19 TGTGCCACCAAAGGGGCCGATAATGAGCAGTTCTTC CATKGADNEQFF
many . TRBJ2-3 TRBV7-8 TGTGCCAGCAGCTTAAGGGTGCAGGACACAGATACGCAGTATTTT CASSLRVQDTDTQYF
few . TRBJ1-5 TRBV20-1 TGCAGTGCTACGGGGGGGATTGGTCAGCCCCAGCATTTT CSATGGIGQPQHF